This T cell receptor beta chain was obtained from a study of T cells expressing NK-cell markers (TCRdb year 2020). Background on the whole study: TCR beta-chain repertoires were profiled in sorted CD3+CD56+NKG2C+, CD3+CD56+NKG2C- and CD3+CD56-NKG2C+ T-cell subsets from several donors. Among the eight sequenced donors, only one was HCMV-seronegative, while the other seven were HCMV-seropositive. The libraries were sequenced on Illumina HiSeq 2000/2500, MiSeq or NextSeq, producing 2 x 150 bp reads. All eight donors whose samples were sequenced were randomly selected healthy volunteers, three of them men and five women.

Sequencing used an Illumina HiSeq 2000. TCR beta cDNA libraries were made by 5'RACE template switching that added a universal primer site and unique molecular identifiers. Priming for cDNA synthesis came from the TCR beta constant segment, and two successive PCR amplification steps followed. In the authors' own workflow: MIGEC was used to demultiplex reads and group reads by UMI, and MiTCR was used to assemble and quantify clonotypes. To remove erroneous sequences, TCR cDNA sequences were retained only when supported by two or more reads. The tcR package was used for downstream repertoire analysis, and clonotypes were matched across fractions by CDR3 nucleotide sequence plus V segment. Antigen specificity was annotated against VDJdb with VDJmatch, allowing one amino acid substitution in CDR3. TCRdb reprocessed the public reads and reports one entry per CDR3 protein sequence, without DNA. TCRdb, not the authors, supplied the V and J calls. This sample's listing comprises approximately 460,000 distinct CDR3 sequences. The ten largest clones add up to 6% to 9.5% of the sample.

CDR1 LGHDT and CDR2 YNNKEL were looked up in the germline V gene (reference sequence). From the cysteine up to the phenylalanine, the CDR3 has a length of 18 residues. No DNA was logged. To determine HCMV serostatus, a commercial ELISA kit was used to detect HCMV-specific IgG in serum. Peripheral blood mononuclear cells were isolated from blood by Ficoll density gradient centrifugation. Overall study results and their limits: For 5 or 6 donors, the dominant CD3+CD56+NKG2C+ clonotypes were among the top 10 CD8+ clonotypes and accounted for about 1.0-7.0% of CD8+ T cells. Those dominant clonotypes were again the most abundant among CD3+CD56-NKG2C+ cells in a handful of donors, at roughly 25-60.1%. Whether the expanded NKG2C-expressing T cell clones were specific for HCMV antigens was left unclear.

Details on this clonotype: Its antigen has not been determined.

The sequenced sample consisted of blood T cells: a sorted CD56 or NKG2C T cell subset, CD4+ or CD8+ T cells, or bulk PBMC T cells (not recorded which). The source of this sequence is a woman aged 18 to 75 in good health. The chain employs TRBV3-1 and TRBJ2-3; without DNA, the TCRdb call of TRBD2 cannot be checked. The CDR3 has the sequence CASSQEWTSGTSTDTQYF.